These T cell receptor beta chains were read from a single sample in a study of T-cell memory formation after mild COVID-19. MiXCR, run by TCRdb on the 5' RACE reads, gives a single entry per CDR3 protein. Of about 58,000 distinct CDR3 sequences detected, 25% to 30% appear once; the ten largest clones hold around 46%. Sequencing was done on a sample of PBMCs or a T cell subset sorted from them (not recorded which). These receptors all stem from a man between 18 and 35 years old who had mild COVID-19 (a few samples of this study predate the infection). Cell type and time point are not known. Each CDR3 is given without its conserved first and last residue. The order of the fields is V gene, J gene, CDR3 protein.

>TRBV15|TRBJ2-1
ATSSMGGRHNEQF
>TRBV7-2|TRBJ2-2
ASSLWGAVAGELF
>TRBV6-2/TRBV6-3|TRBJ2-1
ASSYTVHEQF
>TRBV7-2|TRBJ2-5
ASSLEGAGGRETQY
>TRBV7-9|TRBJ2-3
ASSPGLAGGWTDTQY
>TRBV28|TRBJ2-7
ASRRQGPRYEQY
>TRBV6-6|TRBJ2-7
ASSNGESSYEQY
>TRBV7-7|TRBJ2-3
ASSYAAGGTDTQY
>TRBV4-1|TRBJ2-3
ASSHLDRASTDTQY
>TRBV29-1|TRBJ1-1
SVVGTGSTEAF
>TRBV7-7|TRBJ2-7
ASSPGQGKSYEQY
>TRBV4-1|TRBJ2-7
ASSLRVSYEQY
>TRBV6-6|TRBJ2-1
ASTTGVFYNEQF
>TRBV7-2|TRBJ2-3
ASSFSGGGLDTQY
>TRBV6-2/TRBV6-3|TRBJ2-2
ASSYSLASAGELF
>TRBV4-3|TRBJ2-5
ASSQDRSLETQY
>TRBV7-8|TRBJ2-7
ASSSRGGSNYEQY
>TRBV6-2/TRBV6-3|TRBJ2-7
ASTPVQGGLGEQY
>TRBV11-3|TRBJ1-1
AKRQGQNTEAF
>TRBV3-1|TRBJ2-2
ASSQVRANTGELF